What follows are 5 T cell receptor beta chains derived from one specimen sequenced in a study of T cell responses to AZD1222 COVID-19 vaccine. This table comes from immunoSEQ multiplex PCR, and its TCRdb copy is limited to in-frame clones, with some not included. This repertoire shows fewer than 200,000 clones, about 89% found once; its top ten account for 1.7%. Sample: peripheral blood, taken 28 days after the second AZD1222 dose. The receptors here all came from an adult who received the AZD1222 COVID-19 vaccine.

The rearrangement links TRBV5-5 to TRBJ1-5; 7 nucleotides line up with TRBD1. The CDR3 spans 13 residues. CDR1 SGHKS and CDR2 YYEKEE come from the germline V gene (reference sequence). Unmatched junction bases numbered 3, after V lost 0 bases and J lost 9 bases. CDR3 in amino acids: CASSLEGALPQHF. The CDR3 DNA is TGTGCCAGCAGCTTGGAGGGGGCATTGCCCCAGCATTTT.

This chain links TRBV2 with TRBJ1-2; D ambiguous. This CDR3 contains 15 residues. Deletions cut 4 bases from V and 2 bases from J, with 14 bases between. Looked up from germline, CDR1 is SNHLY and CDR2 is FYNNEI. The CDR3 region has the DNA TGTGCCAGCAGTGTTGGTATAGCAATAAACTATGGCTACACCTTC. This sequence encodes CASSVGIAINYGYTF. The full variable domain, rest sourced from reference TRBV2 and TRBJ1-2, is EPEVTQTPSHQVTQMGQEVILRCVPISNHLYFYWYRQILGQKVEFLVSFYNNEISEKSEIFDDQFSVERPDGSNFTLKIRSTKLEDSAMYFCASSVGIAINYGYTFGSGTRLTVV.

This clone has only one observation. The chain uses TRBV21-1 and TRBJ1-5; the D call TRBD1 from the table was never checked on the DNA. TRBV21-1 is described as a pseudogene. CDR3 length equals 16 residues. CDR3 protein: CASSTTGCRRDQPQHF. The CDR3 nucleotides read TGTGCCAGCAGCACGACAGGGTGTCGTAGGGATCAGCCCCAGCATTTT.

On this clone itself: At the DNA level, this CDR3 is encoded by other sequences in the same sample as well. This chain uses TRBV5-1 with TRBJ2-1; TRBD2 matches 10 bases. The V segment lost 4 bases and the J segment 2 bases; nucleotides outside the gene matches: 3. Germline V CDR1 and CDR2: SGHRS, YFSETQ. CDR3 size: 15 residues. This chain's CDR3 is CASSPTSGTYNEQFF. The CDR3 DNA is TGCGCCAGCAGCCCCACTAGCGGGACCTACAATGAGCAGTTCTTC.

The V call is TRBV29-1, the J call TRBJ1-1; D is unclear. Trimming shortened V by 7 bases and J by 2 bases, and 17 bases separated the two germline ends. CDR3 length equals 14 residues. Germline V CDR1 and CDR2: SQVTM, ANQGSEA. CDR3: CSAPKSLLNTEAFF. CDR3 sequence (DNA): TGCAGCGCCCCTAAGTCTCTGCTCAACACTGAAGCTTTCTTT.